This TCR beta chain was sequenced during a study of T cells after yellow fever vaccination. Study findings and constraints: Faster peaking, at day 5 versus 15, marked a secondary response that was weaker.

V was clipped by 0 bases and J by 6 bases; unmatched bases: 7. From germline, CDR1 is SGHTA and CDR2 FQGNSA. The CDR3 is made up of 15 amino acids. Universal primer sites and UMIs were introduced during 5'RACE template-switching synthesis of TCR cDNA. TCRdb called the 5' RACE reads again in MiXCR, with one record for every CDR3 protein. Counted here are approximately 510,000 distinct CDR3 sequences, 21% occurring once; the ten biggest clones make up approximately 16%. On this clonotype: The antigen is unknown.

The V gene is TRBV7-2, the J gene TRBJ1-2; 7 bases line up with TRBD1. This sample comprised PBMCs, obtained less than 25 days after the first yellow fever vaccination. The TCR was taken from a man younger than 35 who received the YFV17D yellow fever vaccine. CDR3 nucleotides: TGTGCCAGCAGCTTAGCGCTTTGGGACAGCCATGGCTACACCTTC. It yields the protein CASSLALWDSHGYTF.